This TCR beta chain was observed in a study of human thymus T cells. Broader study findings: Thymic TCR repertoires of unrelated people reportedly overlapped highly. The authors found apparently biased V and J gene usage in thymic and blood repertoires.

The germline CDR1 and CDR2 sequences are MNHEY and SMNVEV (reference sequence). V was cut by 3 bases and J by 8 bases, with 16 bases left in between. This CDR3 is built from 15 residues. Data came from immunoSEQ multiplex PCR; TCRdb stores just in-frame clones and leaves some out. The table records tens of thousands of clones, 95% of them present only once. The source of the thymus tissue was resections taken during corrective heart surgery. Donors were healthy Finnish infants having corrective surgery for congenital heart defects. Remarks on this clone: What it recognizes is unknown.

This TCR was sampled from a girl under three years old with a congenital heart defect but otherwise immunologically healthy. The sequenced material came from thymus tissue. The chain couples TRBV27 to TRBJ2-2; D is perhaps TRBD1 or TRBD2 (6 bases each). The CDR3 reads CASSLGGQRAGELFF. CDR3 nucleotide sequence: TGTGCCAGCAGTTTGGGGGGCCAGAGGGCTGGGGAGCTGTTTTTT.